A single sample gave rise to the 15 T cell receptor beta chains below, sequenced in a study of regulatory T cells in long-lasting Graves disease. TCR beta libraries were built with iRepertoire HTBI primers and Arm-PCR of CDR3 regions. TCRdb called the multiplex PCR reads again in MiXCR, with one record for every CDR3 protein. The top ten clones hold 20% to 25% of a sample with more than 300,000 distinct CDR3 sequences, 15% to 20% of them seen once. Time point reported: newly diagnosed GD, antithyroid drugs for less than 3 months. RNA extracted from PBMCs served as the sequencing template. These data were likewise used in another study, on T cells in Graves' hyperthyroidism and ophthalmopathy.

Sequenced material: peripheral blood mononuclear cells (PBMCs), taken at new diagnosis, from a patient treated with antithyroid drugs. The source of these receptors is a young woman with Graves disease.

This sequence joins TRBV6-4 and TRBJ1-1, with no clear D. The CDR3 consists of 13 residues. Germline lookup yields CDR1 MRHNA and CDR2 SNTAGT. V was pared by 7 bases and J by 1 base, with 10 bases between. CDR3 in DNA: TGTGCCAGCAATCAAGGAGGGAACACTGAAGCTTTCTTT. It specifies CASNQGGNTEAFF.

This clonotype was recorded a few times. The CDR3: CASSPQVGTRGGETQYF. The CDR3 region has the DNA TGTGCCAGCTCACCACAAGTCGGGACTCGGGGTGGAGAGACCCAGTACTTC. The V and J genes are TRBV18 and TRBJ2-5; a weak D match, TRBD2 (6 bases). The ends were cut back, 1 base at V and 4 bases at J, with 19 bases in the middle. This CDR3 is 17 amino acids long. In germline, CDR1 is KGHSH, CDR2 LQKENI.

Ten or more counts support this clonotype. The chain's CDR3 is CASSPMDLRPHTQYF. CDR3 nucleotides: TGTGCCAGCAGCCCCATGGATCTACGGCCCCATACGCAGTATTTT. The genes are TRBV7-9 and TRBJ2-3; no firm D call. V lost 5 bases and J 7 bases, leaving 19 bases between the germline ends. Germline V gene sequence: CDR1 SEHNR, CDR2 FQNEAQ (reference sequence). The CDR3 runs 15 residues.

This clonotype was counted at least ten times. The chain employs TRBV6-1 and TRBJ2-7, with D possibly being TRBD1 (6 bases). The CDR3 runs to 14 residues. Deletions cut 4 bases from V and 1 base from J, with 11 bases between. Germline CDR1 MNHNS, CDR2 SASEGT. CDR3 loop: CASSVNRGSYEQYF. The CDR3 DNA reads TGTGCCAGCAGTGTGAATAGGGGGTCCTACGAGCAGTACTTC.

The chain uses TRBV13 and TRBJ2-1, with 9 positions matching TRBD2. V lost 5 bases and J lost 6; bases outside the gene matches: 11. CDR1 PRHDT and CDR2 FYEKMQ come from the germline V gene (reference sequence). The CDR3 consists of 16 residues. CDR3 sequence (DNA): TGTGCCAGCAGCCCTCCCCAGCGGGGGGCCGGCAATGAGCAGTTCTTC. Its translation is CASSPPQRGAGNEQFF.

V is TRBV14 and J is TRBJ1-1, with D tentatively TRBD1 (6 bases). This CDR3 region has 14 residues. Trimming shortened V by 5 bases and J by 0 bases, and 10 bases separated the two germline ends. Per germline, CDR1 SGHDN and CDR2 FVKESK. CDR3 sequence reads: CASSYTGMNTEAFF. The CDR3 DNA reads as TGTGCCAGCAGCTACACAGGGATGAACACTGAAGCTTTCTTT.

This clonotype was detected many times. V and J are TRBV10-3 and TRBJ2-5; 8 bases map to TRBD1. This CDR3 has 14 amino acids. J lost 4 bases, V lost 4 bases, and 5 bases had no gene match. Germline V gene data show CDR1 as ENHRY and CDR2 as SYGVKD. The DNA of the CDR3 is TGTGCCATCAGTGGGGGACAGGCTCCAGAGACCCAGTACTTC. Amino acids: CAISGGQAPETQYF.

This chain links TRBV7-9 with TRBJ1-4, with D tentatively TRBD1 (5 bases). Germline CDR1 reads SEHNR; CDR2 reads FQNEAQ (reference sequence). Trimming took 7 bases from V and 0 from J, leaving 9 bases between them. CDR3 length equals 14 residues. DNA for the CDR3: TGTGCCAGCACCAGGGCCACAACTAATGAAAAACTGTTTTTT. Amino acid sequence: CASTRATTNEKLFF.

Many counts were recorded for this clonotype. The chain has TRBV12-3 or TRBV12-4 and TRBJ2-1; a weak D match, TRBD2 (6 bases). V was shortened by 6 bases and J by 8 bases, with 17 bases between the two germline ends. The CDR3 runs to 14 residues. In DNA, the CDR3 is TGTGCCAGCAGCCGATCTAGCGCGGGCCATGAGCAGTTCTTC. It is translated as CASSRSSAGHEQFF.

This clonotype occurred many times. The chain employs TRBV7-9 and TRBJ2-7; no firm D call. This CDR3 spans 14 amino acids. The germline V and J ends were trimmed by 5 bases and 7 bases, with 18 bases remaining between them. Germline V gives CDR1 SEHNR, CDR2 FQNEAQ (reference sequence). The CDR3 is CASSEIGGSGEQYF. For the CDR3, the DNA is TGTGCCAGCAGCGAGATTGGCGGATCTGGGGAGCAGTACTTC. The whole variable domain, remainder taken from reference TRBV7-9 and TRBJ2-7, is DTGVSQNPRHKITKRGQNVTFRCDPISEHNRLYWYRQTLGQGPEFLTYFQNEAQLEKSRLLSDRFSAERPKGSFSTLEIQRTEQGDSAMYLCASSEIGGSGEQYFGPGTRLTVT.

As concerns this clonotype: A much bigger clone sits one base away, suggesting this may be a read error. The chain employs TRBV6-2 or TRBV6-3 and TRBJ2-5; no clear D gene. CDR3 length: 14 amino acids. The V and J ends lost 8 bases and 2 bases respectively, with 15 bases between them. Looked up from germline, CDR1 is MNHEY and CDR2 is SVGEGT. The CDR3 is CASGSGPAQETQYF. The CDR3 coding sequence is TGTGCCAGCGGTTCCGGACCGGCTCAAGAGACCCAGTACTTC.

This clonotype has ten or more counts. V usage is TRBV5-1 and J usage is TRBJ2-7; weak D call: TRBD1 (6 bases). This CDR3 region has 13 residues. The V end lost 4 bases, the J end lost 3 bases, and 11 bases lay between the germline ends. The germline gives CDR1 SGHRS, CDR2 YFSETQ. CDR3 protein: CASSPGHFYEQYF. In DNA, the CDR3 is TGCGCCAGCAGCCCGGGACACTTCTACGAGCAGTACTTC.

This clonotype occurred many times. The junction shows a germline mismatch at one end, possibly a read error. The chain couples TRBV20-1 to TRBJ2-3; possibly TRBD1 for D (6 bases). Germline V gene lookup returns CDR1 DFQATT and CDR2 SNEGSKA (reference sequence). The CDR3 sequence is 14 residues long. In DNA form, the CDR3 reads TGCAGTGCCTACAGGGATCGGGGCACATATACGCAGTATTTT. Protein product: CSAYRDRGTYTQYF.

The genes are TRBV7-2 and TRBJ2-1; 8 bases are shared with TRBD2. The V and J ends lost 4 bases and 8 bases, in that order; junction bases with no gene match: 7. The CDR3 extends over 14 amino acids. Germline-derived CDR1 and CDR2 are SGHTA and FQGNSA. The CDR3 is CASSSRGASYEQFF. The CDR3 region has the DNA TGTGCCAGCAGCTCGCGGGGGGCTTCTTATGAGCAGTTCTTC. The full variable domain, in which reference TRBV7-2 and TRBJ2-1 provide the parts outside the CDR3, is GAGVSQSPSNKVTEKGKDVELRCDPISGHTALYWYRQSLGQGLEFLIYFQGNSAPDKSGLPSDRFSAERTGGSVSTLTIQRTQQEDSAVYLCASSSRGASYEQFFGPGTRLTVL.

This clonotype has at least ten counts. The chain uses TRBV5-8 and TRBJ2-7, with a tentative D call TRBD1 (6 bases). V lost 9 bases and J 2 bases, leaving 21 bases between the germline ends. This CDR3 spans 15 amino acids. The germline V gene has CDR1 SGHTS and CDR2 YDEGEE. The CDR3 nucleotides are TGTGCCACCGAGACAGGCCCCTTCGAGACCTACGAGCAGTACTTC. Translating it yields CATETGPFETYEQYF.